This T cell receptor beta chain was recovered during a study of cytomegalovirus exposure and HLA in healthy donors. Study-wide points: Rarity marked most TCR sequences, yet some public TCRs occurred in many donors. TCR beta chain V- and J-gene trimming was linked, in a later analysis, to a missense variant in DCLRE1C. TCR beta sequences reportedly predicted most subjects' HLA-A and HLA-B alleles accurately.

There are 16 residues in the CDR3. The ends were cut back, 4 bases at V and 2 bases at J, with 16 bases in the middle. CDR1 is SGHRS, CDR2 YFSETQ, per germline. Comment on this clone: Its specificity is unknown.

Primers: 60 Vbeta forward and 13 Jbeta reverse. Generated by immunoSEQ multiplex PCR, the TCRdb table keeps only in-frame clones and is missing some. The sample shows 150,000 or so clones, around three quarters of them seen only once. Unrecorded immune exposures were likely, despite nominal health at sampling. This TCR was recovered from a woman aged 40 to 50 in good health and CMV-seropositive. The gene calls are TRBV5-1 and TRBJ1-5; a weak D match, TRBD1 (5 bases). Sequencing used PBMCs. CDR3 sequence (DNA): TGCGCCAGCAGCCCCGGGGCGGGATCGGGCAATCAGCCCCAGCATTTT. It is translated as CASSPGAGSGNQPQHF.